This T cell receptor (beta chain) was sequenced in a study of T cell changes during pregnancy in multiple sclerosis. Method: immunoSEQ multiplex PCR; TCRdb's copy keeps in-frame clones and lacks some. The sample has tens of thousands of clones; about 85% are singletons. This receptor was taken from a female donor with multiple sclerosis, enrolled in a pregnancy study. The source was peripheral blood, collected before pregnancy.

CDR3 coding DNA: TGCGCCAGCATGGGACAGATGAACACTGAAGCTTTCTTT. It is translated as CASMGQMNTEAFF. The chain joins TRBV10-1 to TRBJ1-1, with 7 bases lining up with TRBD1. Germline V gene data show CDR1 as WNHNN and CDR2 as SYGVQD (reference sequence). The length of the CDR3 is 13 residues. Trimming cost V 7 bases and J 0 bases; bases outside gene matches: 2.